A single T cell receptor (beta chain) is shown here with its context. Data came from immunoSEQ multiplex PCR; TCRdb stores just in-frame clones and leaves some out. Of more than 150,000 clones detected, over 60% appear once; the ten largest clones hold under 15%. This entry belongs to a study of cytotoxic CD8 clonotypes in ibrutinib-treated CLL. The CDR3 extends over 13 amino acids. Germline CDR1 reads MGHDK; CDR2 reads SYGVNS. V gave up 6 bases and J gave up 5 bases; unmatched junction bases: 3. The V and J genes are TRBV25-1 and TRBJ1-5, with 8 bases aligning to TRBD1. The sample consisted of PBMCs, taken after 24 months of ibrutinib treatment. The receptor's source is a human donor with chronic lymphocytic leukemia. The CDR3 DNA reads TGTGCCAGCAGGGACAGGGAACATCAGCCCCAGCATTTT. Its translation is CASRDREHQPQHF.